Listed below are T cell receptor beta chains from one sample, sequenced in a study of human T cells and chemical hapten exposure. TCRdb called the RACE reads again in MiXCR, with one record for every CDR3 protein. The sample includes over 55,000 distinct CDR3 sequences, over 8.5% of them seen just once. The input for sequencing was whole blood, taken in connection with sensitization to the hapten diphenylcyclopropenone (DPC). These receptors were obtained from a woman in her forties or fifties with alopecia areata. Some clones in this sample may be carry-over from other donors' samples. Each CDR3 is given with its conserved first and last residue. Each record gives: V gene, D gene, clone size, J gene, CDR3 DNA, CDR3 protein. D genes are given only for firm matches. Part of the rows lack a size; the others show once, few, many or a class for expanded clones.

v_call: TRBV6-5
d_call: -
clone_size: few
j_call: TRBJ1-3
cdr3_nt: TGTGCCAGCATCCCATCGGGGAGCTCCGGAAACACCATATATTTT
cdr3_aa: CASIPSGSSGNTIYF

v_call: TRBV12-3/TRBV12-4
d_call: -
clone_size: many
j_call: TRBJ1-2
cdr3_nt: TGTGCCAGCAGTTTGGGGGAGAACTATGGCTACACCTTC
cdr3_aa: CASSLGENYGYTF

v_call: TRBV7-8
d_call: TRBD1
clone_size: -
j_call: TRBJ2-7
cdr3_nt: TGTGCCAGCAGCCAAGGGACAGGACCCTACGAGCAGTACTTC
cdr3_aa: CASSQGTGPYEQYF

v_call: TRBV4-1
d_call: -
clone_size: -
j_call: TRBJ1-1
cdr3_nt: TGCGCCAGCAGCCAAGGGGCCGGTTTGAACACTGAAGCTTTCTTT
cdr3_aa: CASSQGAGLNTEAFF

v_call: TRBV20-1
d_call: -
clone_size: few
j_call: TRBJ1-3
cdr3_nt: TGCAGTGCTAGGTTTGGAAACACCATATATTTT
cdr3_aa: CSARFGNTIYF

v_call: TRBV18
d_call: TRBD2
clone_size: -
j_call: TRBJ2-1
cdr3_nt: TGTGCCAGCTCGCTTGGGACTAGCGGGCATTTCAATGAGCAGTTCTTC
cdr3_aa: CASSLGTSGHFNEQFF

v_call: TRBV15
d_call: -
clone_size: few
j_call: TRBJ2-2
cdr3_nt: TGTGCCACCAGCAGAAATTTGAACAGGGCCGGGGAGCTGTTTTTT
cdr3_aa: CATSRNLNRAGELFF

v_call: TRBV10-2
d_call: -
clone_size: many
j_call: TRBJ2-7
cdr3_nt: TGCGCCAGCAGGGGGTCATACGAGCAGTACTTC
cdr3_aa: CASRGSYEQYF

v_call: TRBV4-2
d_call: -
clone_size: -
j_call: TRBJ1-2
cdr3_nt: TGTGCCAGCAGCCAGCAGACAGACCTCCCCTATGGCTACACCTTC
cdr3_aa: CASSQQTDLPYGYTF

v_call: TRBV23-1
d_call: TRBD2
clone_size: few
j_call: TRBJ2-7
cdr3_nt: TGCGCCAGCAGTCAGCCTAGCGGGAGACTCCGAGGGGGCGAGCAGTACTTC
cdr3_aa: CASSQPSGRLRGGEQYF

v_call: TRBV7-2
d_call: -
clone_size: few
j_call: TRBJ1-4
cdr3_nt: TGTGCCAGCAGCTTCTACCCCAGGGTTGGGGAAAAACTGTTTTTT
cdr3_aa: CASSFYPRVGEKLFF

v_call: TRBV4-1
d_call: -
clone_size: -
j_call: TRBJ2-2
cdr3_nt: TGCGCCAGCGCGAGAATCGAGAACACCGGGGAGCTGTTTTTT
cdr3_aa: CASARIENTGELFF

v_call: TRBV25-1
d_call: TRBD2
clone_size: many
j_call: TRBJ2-7
cdr3_nt: TGTGCCAGCAGGAGGGGCGGGGGAAGCTACGAGCAGTACTTC
cdr3_aa: CASRRGGGSYEQYF

v_call: TRBV11-2
d_call: -
clone_size: few
j_call: TRBJ2-5
cdr3_nt: TGTGCCAGCAGCAGAGCAGGAGAGACCCAGTACTTC
cdr3_aa: CASSRAGETQYF

v_call: TRBV11-2
d_call: -
clone_size: many
j_call: TRBJ2-7
cdr3_nt: TGTGCCAGCAGCCCGAGGAAGTTGGGGAGAAGGGCCTACGAGCAGTACTTC
cdr3_aa: CASSPRKLGRRAYEQYF

v_call: TRBV7-9
d_call: TRBD1
clone_size: few
j_call: TRBJ2-1
cdr3_nt: TGTGCCAGCAGCTGGACAGGGGGCGCCAGCAATGAGCAGTTCTTC
cdr3_aa: CASSWTGGASNEQFF

v_call: TRBV20-1
d_call: TRBD1
clone_size: many
j_call: TRBJ2-2
cdr3_nt: TGCAGTGCTCCTGGACAGGGGAGACTCACCGGGGAGCTGTTTTTT
cdr3_aa: CSAPGQGRLTGELFF

v_call: TRBV2
d_call: -
clone_size: -
j_call: TRBJ1-4
cdr3_nt: TGTGCCTCTCGTGGGACGGTTGCAACTAATGAAAAACTGTTTTTT
cdr3_aa: CASRGTVATNEKLFF

v_call: TRBV10-3
d_call: -
clone_size: many
j_call: TRBJ2-1
cdr3_nt: TGTGCCATAGGCGGCACCTACAATGAGCAGTTCTTC
cdr3_aa: CAIGGTYNEQFF

v_call: TRBV6-5
d_call: TRBD2
clone_size: many
j_call: TRBJ2-7
cdr3_nt: TGTGCCAGCAGTTACTCCTCCCGGGGGGGCTTCTCCTACGAGCAGTACTTC
cdr3_aa: CASSYSSRGGFSYEQYF

v_call: TRBV10-3
d_call: TRBD1
clone_size: few
j_call: TRBJ1-6
cdr3_nt: TGTGCCACCTCACGGGACAGCCATAATTCACCCCTCCACTTT
cdr3_aa: CATSRDSHNSPLHF

v_call: TRBV29-1
d_call: -
clone_size: -
j_call: TRBJ2-5
cdr3_nt: TGCAGCGTTGAAGGGGACAACTCGGGAGAGACCCAGTACTTC
cdr3_aa: CSVEGDNSGETQYF

v_call: TRBV20-1
d_call: -
clone_size: -
j_call: TRBJ1-6
cdr3_nt: TGCAGTGCTAGCCCCCAATTACCCCTCCACTTT
cdr3_aa: CSASPQLPLHF

v_call: TRBV4-2
d_call: TRBD1
clone_size: -
j_call: TRBJ2-5
cdr3_nt: TGTGCCAGCAGCCAGGCACTCGGACAGGGACGTCGAGAGACCCAGTACTTC
cdr3_aa: CASSQALGQGRRETQYF

v_call: TRBV29-1
d_call: TRBD2
clone_size: few
j_call: TRBJ2-7
cdr3_nt: TGCAGCGTTGGAACTAGCGGGAACTACGAGCAGTACTTC
cdr3_aa: CSVGTSGNYEQYF

v_call: TRBV7-2
d_call: TRBD2
clone_size: many
j_call: TRBJ2-3
cdr3_nt: TGTGCCAGCAGGGATGTAGCGGGGGGGTCGCAGTATTTT
cdr3_aa: CASRDVAGGSQYF

v_call: TRBV7-2
d_call: -
clone_size: many
j_call: TRBJ2-7
cdr3_nt: TGTGCCAGCAGGGAAGGGGGTACCGGAGGCGAGCAGTACTTC
cdr3_aa: CASREGGTGGEQYF

v_call: TRBV29-1
d_call: -
clone_size: -
j_call: TRBJ2-5
cdr3_nt: TGCAGCGTCGCATACGAGACAGTTCGGAAGACCCAGTACTTC
cdr3_aa: CSVAYETVRKTQYF

v_call: TRBV28
d_call: -
clone_size: -
j_call: TRBJ2-7
cdr3_nt: TGTGCCAGCAGCCTAGCGCTACTACCCAACGAGCAGTACTTC
cdr3_aa: CASSLALLPNEQYF

v_call: TRBV5-6
d_call: -
clone_size: many
j_call: TRBJ1-6
cdr3_nt: TGTGCCAGCAGCTGGGACCGGGAAGCCGACTATAATTCACCCCTCCACTTT
cdr3_aa: CASSWDREADYNSPLHF

v_call: TRBV12-3/TRBV12-4
d_call: TRBD1
clone_size: few
j_call: TRBJ2-7
cdr3_nt: TGTGCCAGCAGTGCCGGGACAGGACCCTACGAGCAGTACTTC
cdr3_aa: CASSAGTGPYEQYF

v_call: TRBV6-2/TRBV6-3
d_call: TRBD2
clone_size: -
j_call: TRBJ2-1
cdr3_nt: TGTGCCAGCAGTCGACTAGCGGGTTACAATGAGCAGTTCTTC
cdr3_aa: CASSRLAGYNEQFF

v_call: TRBV18
d_call: -
clone_size: many
j_call: TRBJ1-4
cdr3_nt: TGTGCCAGCCGCCCGAGAGATGAAAAACTGTTTTTT
cdr3_aa: CASRPRDEKLFF

v_call: TRBV7-2
d_call: -
clone_size: -
j_call: TRBJ2-4
cdr3_nt: TGTGCCAGCAGCTGGCGGGACAGCAAAAACATTCAGTACTTC
cdr3_aa: CASSWRDSKNIQYF

v_call: TRBV5-1
d_call: -
clone_size: many
j_call: TRBJ2-3
cdr3_nt: TGCGCCAGCAGCTGGCCAGAAACAGGGAGAGATACGCAGTATTTT
cdr3_aa: CASSWPETGRDTQYF

v_call: TRBV19
d_call: -
clone_size: few
j_call: TRBJ1-5
cdr3_nt: TGTGCCAGTAGTAGAGAAGGGGATCAGCCCCAGCATTTT
cdr3_aa: CASSREGDQPQHF

v_call: TRBV7-8
d_call: -
clone_size: many
j_call: TRBJ2-1
cdr3_nt: TGTGCCAGCAGCTTAGGGTCATCATACAATGAGCAGTTCTTC
cdr3_aa: CASSLGSSYNEQFF

v_call: TRBV12-3/TRBV12-4
d_call: TRBD2
clone_size: -
j_call: TRBJ2-5
cdr3_nt: TGTGCCAGCAGCCGTCTGAGGACTAGCGCGGAGACCCAGTACTTC
cdr3_aa: CASSRLRTSAETQYF

v_call: TRBV28
d_call: -
clone_size: -
j_call: TRBJ2-7
cdr3_nt: TGTGCCAGCGGTACCAAGCAGTACTTC
cdr3_aa: CASGTKQYF

v_call: TRBV6-1
d_call: -
clone_size: many
j_call: TRBJ2-1
cdr3_nt: TGTGCCAGCAGTGAAGGGGTCGGTTCAGGGGAGCAGTTCTTC
cdr3_aa: CASSEGVGSGEQFF

v_call: TRBV11-2
d_call: -
clone_size: many
j_call: TRBJ2-2
cdr3_nt: TGTGCCAGCAGCCTACCAGACACCGGGGAGCTGTTTTTT
cdr3_aa: CASSLPDTGELFF

v_call: TRBV5-1
d_call: -
clone_size: many
j_call: TRBJ2-1
cdr3_nt: TGCGCCAGCAGCTTGGTATCGGGGAGGGGGAGTACCTACAATGAGCAGTTCTTC
cdr3_aa: CASSLVSGRGSTYNEQFF